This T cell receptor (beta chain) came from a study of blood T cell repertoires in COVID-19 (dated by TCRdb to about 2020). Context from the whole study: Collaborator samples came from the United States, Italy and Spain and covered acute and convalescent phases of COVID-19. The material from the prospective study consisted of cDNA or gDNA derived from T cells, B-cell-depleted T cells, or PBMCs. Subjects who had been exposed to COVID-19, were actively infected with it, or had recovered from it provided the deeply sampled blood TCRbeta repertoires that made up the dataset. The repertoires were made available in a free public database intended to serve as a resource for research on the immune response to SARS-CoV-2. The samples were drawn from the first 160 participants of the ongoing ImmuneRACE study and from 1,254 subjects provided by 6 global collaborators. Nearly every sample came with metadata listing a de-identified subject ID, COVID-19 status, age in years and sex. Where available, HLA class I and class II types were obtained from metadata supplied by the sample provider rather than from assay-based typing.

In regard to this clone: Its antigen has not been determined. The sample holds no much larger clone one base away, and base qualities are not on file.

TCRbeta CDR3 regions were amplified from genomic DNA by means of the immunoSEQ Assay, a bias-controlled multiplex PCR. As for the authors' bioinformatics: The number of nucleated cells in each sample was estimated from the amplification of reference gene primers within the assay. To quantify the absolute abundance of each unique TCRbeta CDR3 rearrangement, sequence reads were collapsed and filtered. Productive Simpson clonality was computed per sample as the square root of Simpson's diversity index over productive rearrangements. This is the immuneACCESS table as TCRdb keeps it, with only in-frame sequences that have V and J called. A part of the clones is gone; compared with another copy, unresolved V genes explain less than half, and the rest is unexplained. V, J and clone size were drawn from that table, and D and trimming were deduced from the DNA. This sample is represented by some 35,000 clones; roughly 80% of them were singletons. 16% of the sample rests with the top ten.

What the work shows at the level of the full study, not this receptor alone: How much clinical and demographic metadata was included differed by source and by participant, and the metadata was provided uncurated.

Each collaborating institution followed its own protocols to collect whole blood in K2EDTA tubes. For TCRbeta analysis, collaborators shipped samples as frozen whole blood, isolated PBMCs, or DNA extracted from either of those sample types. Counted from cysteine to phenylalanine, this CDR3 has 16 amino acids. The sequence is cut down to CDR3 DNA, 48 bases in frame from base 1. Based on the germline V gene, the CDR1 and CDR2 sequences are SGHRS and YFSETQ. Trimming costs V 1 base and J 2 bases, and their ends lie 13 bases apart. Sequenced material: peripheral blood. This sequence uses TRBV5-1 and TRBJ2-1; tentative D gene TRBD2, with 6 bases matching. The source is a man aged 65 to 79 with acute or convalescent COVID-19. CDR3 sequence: CASSLLMGGPYNEQFF. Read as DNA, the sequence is TGCGCCAGCAGCTTGTTGATGGGGGGTCCCTACAATGAGCAGTTCTTC.